These T cell receptor beta chains were read from a single sample in a study of shared clonotypes between healthy human individuals. The method was immunoSEQ multiplex PCR; TCRdb's version includes in-frame clones alone and lacks a portion of them. The table includes 2,500,000 or so clones, 92% detected once. The sequenced material came from naive CD4+ T cells from PBMCs. These receptors were collected from a man between 18 and 29 years old in good health. Some clones in this sample may be carry-over from other donors' samples. CDR3s include the opening cysteine and the closing phenylalanine or tryptophan. D genes are given only for firm matches. A row's size may be missing; if present it is once, few, many or a size class.

V gene	J gene	clone size	D gene	CDR3 protein	CDR3 DNA
TRBV10-1	TRBJ2-1	-	-	CASSGEAGNEQFF	TGCGCCAGCAGTGGTGAAGCAGGGAATGAGCAGTTCTTC
TRBV7-3	TRBJ2-3	-	TRBD1	CASSSGTARDTQYF	TGTGCCAGCAGCTCGGGGACAGCACGAGATACGCAGTATTTT
TRBV28	TRBJ2-1	-	TRBD1	CASSPDRGAYNEQFF	TGTGCCAGCAGTCCCGACAGGGGAGCCTACAATGAGCAGTTCTTC
TRBV7-2	TRBJ1-6	-	-	CASSLPPGEIIGSPLHF	TGTGCCAGCAGCTTACCCCCCGGGGAAATTATTGGCTCACCCCTCCACTTT
TRBV5-1	TRBJ2-2	-	TRBD1	CASSPDRGLDGELFF	TGCGCCAGCAGCCCAGACAGGGGGCTAGACGGGGAGCTGTTTTTT
TRBV27	TRBJ1-2	-	-	CASSEAGVYGYTF	TGTGCCAGCAGTGAGGCCGGAGTCTATGGCTACACCTTC
TRBV30	TRBJ2-6	-	-	CAWSTLGGANVLTF	TGTGCCTGGAGTACGCTTGGTGGGGCCAACGTCCTGACTTTC
TRBV6-7	TRBJ1-1	once	TRBD1	CASGRQGQGNTEAFF	TGTGCCAGCGGTCGACAGGGCCAGGGGAACACTGAAGCTTTCTTT
TRBV2	TRBJ1-2	-	-	CASSRESYGYTF	TGTGCCAGCAGTCGGGAGAGCTATGGCTACACCTTC
TRBV30	TRBJ1-5	-	-	CAWSVGRGNQPQHF	TGTGCCTGGAGCGTGGGTAGGGGGAATCAGCCCCAGCATTTT
TRBV5-1	TRBJ2-7	once	TRBD1	CASSSQGGSEQYF	TGCGCCAGCAGCTCACAGGGGGGAAGCGAGCAGTACTTC
TRBV11-3	TRBJ2-1	-	TRBD1	CASSLGGAGQGDEQFF	TGTGCCAGCAGCTTAGGTGGGGCGGGACAGGGCGATGAGCAGTTCTTC
TRBV11-2	TRBJ2-7	-	-	CASSHFSEQYF	TGTGCCAGCAGCCACTTTTCGGAGCAGTACTTC
TRBV2	TRBJ2-1	once	TRBD1	CASMGRQGRDEQFF	TGTGCCAGCATGGGCCGACAGGGGCGGGATGAGCAGTTCTTC
TRBV7-8	TRBJ2-7	-	TRBD1	CASSFGTGTYEQYF	TGTGCCAGCAGCTTCGGGACAGGGACCTACGAGCAGTACTTC
TRBV27	TRBJ2-7	-	-	CASSLLGKSYEQYF	TGTGCCAGCAGTTTATTAGGGAAATCCTACGAGCAGTACTTC
TRBV5-1	TRBJ2-2	once	TRBD1	CAAGTGNTGELFF	TGCGCCGCGGGGACAGGGAACACCGGGGAGCTGTTTTTT
TRBV6-5	TRBJ1-1	-	-	CASSYSIGTEAFF	TGTGCCAGCAGTTACTCGATTGGCACTGAAGCTTTCTTT
TRBV5-1	TRBJ2-2	-	-	CASSLLGGLNTGELFF	TGCGCCAGCAGCTTGTTAGGAGGGCTGAACACCGGGGAGCTGTTTTTT
TRBV19	TRBJ2-3	once	TRBD1	CASSIGQGVVTHTDTQYF	TGTGCCAGTAGTATTGGGCAGGGGGTTGTCACACACACAGATACGCAGTATTTT
TRBV28	TRBJ1-2	-	-	CASTPAGAVYGYTF	TGTGCCAGCACCCCGGCTGGGGCGGTCTATGGCTACACCTTC
TRBV7-2	TRBJ2-3	-	-	CASSPARFVGTSTDTQYF	TGTGCCAGCAGCCCAGCCCGGTTTGTGGGGACTAGCACAGATACGCAGTATTTT
TRBV30	TRBJ2-7	-	TRBD2	CAWSTHLIAGTSSYEQYF	TGTGCCTGGAGTACACACCTTATAGCGGGAACCAGCTCCTACGAGCAGTACTTC
TRBV7-2	TRBJ2-3	-	TRBD2	CASSDSGPSTDTQYF	TGTGCCAGCAGCGATAGCGGGCCGAGCACAGATACGCAGTATTTT
TRBV25-1	TRBJ1-2	-	-	CASRTDENYGYTF	TGTGCCAGCCGGACAGACGAGAATTATGGCTACACCTTC
TRBV5-1	TRBJ2-3	-	TRBD2	CASSKGLAGATDTQYF	TGCGCCAGCAGCAAGGGACTAGCGGGAGCTACAGATACGCAGTATTTT
TRBV11-1	TRBJ2-2	-	-	CASRPGLITGELFF	TGTGCCAGCAGACCGGGACTCATCACCGGGGAGCTGTTTTTT
TRBV30	TRBJ2-1	-	TRBD2	CAWSVQIAGGAEQFF	TGTGCCTGGAGTGTCCAGATAGCGGGAGGGGCTGAGCAGTTCTTC
TRBV28	TRBJ1-4	-	TRBD1	CASRTGTGGGGLFF	TGTGCCAGCAGGACCGGGACAGGAGGGGGAGGACTGTTTTTT
TRBV7-2	TRBJ1-2	-	TRBD1	CASSFSDRPNYGYTF	TGTGCCAGCAGCTTCTCGGACAGGCCTAACTATGGCTACACCTTC
TRBV5-1	TRBJ2-7	-	-	CASSSIGWGAKDEQYF	TGCGCCAGCAGCTCGATAGGGTGGGGTGCGAAGGACGAGCAGTACTTC
TRBV7-6	TRBJ2-7	-	-	CASSLVALSGYEQYF	TGTGCCAGCAGCTTAGTCGCTCTATCGGGCTACGAGCAGTACTTC
TRBV18	TRBJ1-1	-	TRBD1	CASSPLTLGTGGTNTEAFF	TGTGCCAGCTCACCACTTACGTTAGGGACAGGGGGCACGAACACTGAAGCTTTCTTT
TRBV4-2	TRBJ1-4	-	TRBD1	CASSQQTGGLEKLFF	TGTGCCAGCAGCCAGCAGACAGGGGGCCTAGAAAAACTGTTTTTT
TRBV5-1	TRBJ2-5	-	-	CASSPNRGSETQYF	TGCGCCAGCAGCCCCAATCGGGGGTCCGAGACCCAGTACTTC
TRBV6-1	TRBJ1-2	once	-	CASSEEAYGYTF	TGTGCCAGCAGTGAGGAAGCGTATGGCTACACCTTC
TRBV7-2	TRBJ1-1	few	-	CASSFRYGGTEAFF	TGTGCCAGCAGCTTCAGGTATGGAGGGACTGAAGCTTTCTTT
TRBV4-2	TRBJ2-1	-	-	CASSPLVGYEQFF	TGTGCCAGCAGCCCCTTAGTGGGCTATGAGCAGTTCTTC
TRBV7-9	TRBJ2-7	-	-	CASSTRVEQYF	TGTGCCAGCAGCACACGGGTCGAGCAGTACTTC
TRBV5-4	TRBJ2-2	-	-	CASSLPVGGLTAGELFF	TGTGCCAGCAGCTTGCCGGTGGGGGGCCTGACCGCCGGGGAGCTGTTTTTT
TRBV29-1	TRBJ2-7	once	TRBD1	CSVQGQGGYEQYF	TGCAGCGTACAAGGACAGGGCGGGTACGAGCAGTACTTC
TRBV19	TRBJ1-1	-	-	CATSQRTGAPGDTEAFF	TGTGCCACCTCACAAAGGACGGGGGCCCCGGGGGACACTGAAGCTTTCTTT
TRBV11-2	TRBJ1-1	few	-	CASITRGSGDAEAFF	TGTGCCAGCATTACCAGGGGATCGGGAGATGCTGAAGCTTTCTTT
TRBV5-1	TRBJ2-5	-	TRBD2	CASSPGTSGGETQYF	TGCGCCAGCAGCCCAGGGACTAGCGGGGGGGAGACCCAGTACTTC
TRBV2	TRBJ2-5	-	-	CASSNEVLETQYF	TGTGCCAGCAGTAACGAGGTTTTGGAGACCCAGTACTTC
TRBV18	TRBJ2-3	-	-	CASSPRVGRGTDTQYF	TGTGCCAGCTCACCTCGGGTGGGGCGAGGCACAGATACGCAGTATTTT
TRBV28	TRBJ2-5	-	-	CATFPATGTPEYF	TGTGCCACCTTTCCCGCCACAGGGACCCCCGAGTACTTC
TRBV28	TRBJ1-1	-	-	CASSLLSAGMNTEAFF	TGTGCCAGCAGTTTACTATCGGCCGGGATGAACACTGAAGCTTTCTTT
TRBV5-1	TRBJ2-1	-	TRBD1	CASSLGGQGFFNEQFF	TGCGCCAGCAGCTTGGGAGGACAGGGTTTTTTCAATGAGCAGTTCTTC
TRBV20-1	TRBJ2-4	-	-	CSAISNVEYF	TGCAGTGCAATAAGTAATGTGGAGTACTTC
TRBV28	TRBJ2-2	-	-	CASSLEAPTNPTGELFF	TGTGCCAGCAGTCTGGAGGCCCCGACAAATCCAACCGGGGAGCTGTTTTTT
TRBV28	TRBJ2-7	once	-	CASTRRGRTYEQYF	TGTGCCAGCACCAGACGTGGCCGAACCTACGAGCAGTACTTC
TRBV27	TRBJ2-2	once	TRBD2	CASSSGLAGGPRTGELFF	TGTGCCAGCTCCTCGGGACTAGCGGGAGGGCCGAGGACCGGGGAGCTGTTTTTT